These T cell receptor beta chains were read from a single sample in a study of neoadjuvant nivolumab and ipilimumab in lung cancer. Sequenced by immunoSEQ multiplex PCR; TCRdb stores in-frame clones only, minus some. The profile covers about 38,000 clones, with 85% to 90% appearing a single time and about 3.3% taken by the ten largest. Source: peripheral blood, taken before neoadjuvant nivolumab, alone or with ipilimumab. All receptors derive from an adult with non-small cell lung cancer. Both conserved end residues are part of each CDR3. A D gene is named only where the DNA matches it firmly. Some rows have no size entry. The others give once, few or many, or a class for an expanded clone.

>-|TRBV29-1|-|TRBJ2-1
CSAAYNEQFF
TGCAGCGCCGCATACAATGAGCAGTTCTTC
>once|TRBV6-6|-|TRBJ1-3
CASSYSGNTIYF
TGTGCCAGCAGTTACTCTGGAAACACCATATATTTT
>-|TRBV11-3|TRBD1|TRBJ2-7
CASSFGTVNEQYF
TGTGCCAGCAGCTTCGGGACAGTGAACGAGCAGTACTTC
>-|TRBV5-1|TRBD1|TRBJ1-5
CASSSGTENQPQHF
TGCGCCAGCAGCTCAGGGACAGAGAATCAGCCCCAGCATTTT
>few|TRBV7-8|-|TRBJ2-7
CASSFVAGSYEQYF
TGTGCCAGCAGCTTTGTTGCGGGAAGCTACGAGCAGTACTTC
>-|TRBV5-5|-|TRBJ1-1
CASSFQGNTEAFF
TGTGCCAGCAGCTTTCAGGGGAACACTGAAGCTTTCTTT
>-|TRBV4-3|-|TRBJ2-3
CASSQDQTPGVDTQYF
TGCGCCAGCAGCCAAGATCAAACTCCCGGGGTCGATACGCAGTATTTT
>-|TRBV7-2|TRBD2|TRBJ2-2
CASSPGLAGASGELFF
TGTGCCAGCAGCCCCGGACTAGCGGGAGCCAGCGGGGAGCTGTTTTTT
>-|TRBV28|TRBD2|TRBJ2-2
CASSSGLAGPGELFF
TGTGCCAGCAGTTCGGGACTAGCGGGCCCCGGGGAGCTGTTTTTT
>-|TRBV9|TRBD2|TRBJ2-5
CASSVGAGGGETQYF
TGTGCCAGCAGCGTAGGCGCGGGAGGGGGAGAGACCCAGTACTTC
>-|TRBV2|TRBD2|TRBJ2-2
CASREGPSGNTGELFF
TGTGCCAGCAGGGAGGGACCTAGCGGGAACACCGGGGAGCTGTTTTTT
>-|TRBV29-1|-|TRBJ2-3
CSVDSDVSTDTQYF
TGCAGCGTTGATTCAGACGTAAGCACAGATACGCAGTATTTT
>-|TRBV15|-|TRBJ2-1
CATSSRTVSSYNEQFF
TGTGCCACCAGCAGCAGGACAGTAAGCTCCTACAATGAGCAGTTCTTC
>-|TRBV7-2|-|TRBJ1-5
CASTRGVAAQPQHF
TGTGCCAGTACCCGGGGGGTCGCCGCGCAGCCCCAGCATTTT